The 7 T cell receptor beta chains reported below all come from one sample, sequenced in a study of CD8+CD57+ T cells in acquired aplastic anemia. TCR beta VDJ and CDR3 were profiled, and genomic DNA was the template. TCRdb re-called the reads through MiXCR, storing one row per CDR3 protein. The sample has a few hundred thousand distinct CDR3 sequences; 65% to 90% are singletons. Patients sequenced had flow cytometry evidence of CD8+CD57+ cell expansion. Source material: sorted CD4+, CD8+, or CD8+CD57+ T cells (not recorded which) from PBMCs. These receptor sequences come from a human donor with aplastic anemia.

V usage is TRBV7-9 and J usage is TRBJ1-1, with D maybe TRBD1 (6 bases). CDR1 is SEHNR and CDR2 is FQNEAQ in the germline V gene (reference sequence). The V gene lost 2 bases and the J gene lost 14 bases, with 24 bases spanning the gap. The CDR3 covers 15 residues. The CDR3 sequence: CASSLHMSGGTEEFF. As DNA, the CDR3 is TGTGCCAGCAGCTTACATATGAGCGGGGGCACTGAAGAGTTCTTT.

V is TRBV5-6 and J is TRBJ2-6; D unresolved. From germline, CDR1 is SGHDT and CDR2 YYEEEE. V dropped 0 bases and J dropped 0 bases, with 13 bases sitting between them. The CDR3 covers 18 residues. The CDR3 DNA sequence: TGTGCCAGCAGCTTGGAATTTCCCCCTATCTCTGGGGCCAACGTCCTGACTTTC. Protein product: CASSLEFPPISGANVLTF. Looking up the rest from reference TRBV5-6 and TRBJ2-6 gives the full variable domain: DAGVTQSPTHLIKTRGQQVTLRCSPKSGHDTVSWYQQALGQGPQFIFQYYEEEERQRGNFPDRFSGHQFPNYSSELNVNALLLGDSALYLCASSLEFPPISGANVLTFGAGSRLTVL.

This clonotype was recorded a few times. V is TRBV4-1 and J is TRBJ1-1; D gene ambiguous. Germline CDR1 MGHRA, CDR2 YSYEKL. There are 15 residues in the CDR3. Trimming took off 1 base at V and 8 bases at J, with 17 bases between the two ends. The CDR3 region has the DNA TGCGCCAGCAGCCAAGGCCTTGCAGTGTGGCCGGAAGCTTTCTTT. Its translation is CASSQGLAVWPEAFF.

Remarks on this clonotype: The missing conserved phenylalanine or tryptophan at the end of this CDR3 makes a read error likely. The DNA is left out, because the CDR3 cannot be placed on it with certainty; the CDR3 is given as TCRdb lists it. The chain is built from TRBV7-9 and TRBJ2-3. In germline, CDR1 is SEHNR, CDR2 FQNEAQ (reference sequence). Termini included, the CDR3 measures 13 amino acids. The CDR3 loop reads CASSLGNNEQLFG.

The gene calls are TRBV5-1 and TRBJ2-3; TRBD1 is a possible D gene (6 bases). The CDR3 is 12 amino acids. The germline CDR1 and CDR2 sequences are SGHRS and YFSETQ. V lost 4 bases and J 13 bases, leaving 16 bases between the germline ends. CDR3 residues: CASSKTGSIEYF. Here the CDR3 DNA reads TGCGCCAGCAGCAAGACAGGTTCCATAGAGTATTTT.

On this clonotype itself: Since no conserved phenylalanine or tryptophan closes the CDR3, a read error is the likely cause. The DNA is left out, because the CDR3 cannot be placed on it with certainty; the CDR3 is given as TCRdb lists it. The V gene is TRBV7-9, the J gene TRBJ2-3; the table names TRBD2, a call not compared with the DNA. Both ends counted, the CDR3 spans 13 residues. Germline assignment: CDR1 SEHNR and CDR2 FQNEAQ (reference sequence). The CDR3 region is CASSFASGTTGDN.

The J gene is TRBJ1-2, the V gene TRBV10-3, with D tentatively TRBD1 (5 bases). Germline V lookup: CDR1 ENHRY, CDR2 SYGVKD. V shed 0 bases and J shed 3 bases, with 5 bases lying between them. CDR3 size: 13 residues. This CDR3 is CAISESGDYGYTF. The CDR3 DNA follows: TGTGCCATCAGTGAGTCGGGGGACTATGGCTACACCTTC.